This TCR beta chain comes out of a study of cytotoxic CD8 clonotypes in ibrutinib-treated CLL. Background on the study: Response samples were obtained once patients had received a median 12 months of treatment, range 6 to 36. Findings and limits, study-wide: Circulating CD8+ T-cell counts were tracked by baseline clonality, which exceeded that of age-matched healthy donors. Progressing and sustained-remission patients had different sampling times.

From germline, CDR1 is SGHVS and CDR2 FNYEAQ. Trimming took 0 bases from V and 5 from J, leaving 13 bases between them. The CDR3 consists of 15 residues. Regarding this clone: What it binds is not known.

Around 1.8 micrograms of genomic DNA (from cryopreserved PBMCs) were used for TCR beta libraries. This table comes from immunoSEQ multiplex PCR, and its TCRdb copy is limited to in-frame clones, with some not included. The data contain 250,000 to 350,000 clones, more than 70% of them singletons. The gene calls are TRBV7-6 and TRBJ2-5; TRBD2 is a possible D gene (5 bases). Sequencing used PBMCs, obtained at disease progression, from a patient treated with ibrutinib. The sequence derives from a human donor with chronic lymphocytic leukemia. The CDR3, as DNA: TGTGCCAGCAGCTTAGCACCCGGGGAAGGGGAGACCCAGTACTTC. Translation gives CASSLAPGEGETQYF.